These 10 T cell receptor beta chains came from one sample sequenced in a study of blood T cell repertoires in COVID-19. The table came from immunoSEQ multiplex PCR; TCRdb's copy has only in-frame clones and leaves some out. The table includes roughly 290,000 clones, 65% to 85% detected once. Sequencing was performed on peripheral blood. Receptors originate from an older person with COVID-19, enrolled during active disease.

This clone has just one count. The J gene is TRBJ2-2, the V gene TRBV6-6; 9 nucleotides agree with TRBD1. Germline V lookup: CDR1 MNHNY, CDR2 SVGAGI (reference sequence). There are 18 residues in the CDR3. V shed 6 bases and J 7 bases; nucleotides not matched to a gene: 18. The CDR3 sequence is CASSRPVLRDRAVGELFF. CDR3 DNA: TGTGCCAGCAGCCGACCCGTCCTCCGGGACAGGGCAGTCGGGGAGCTGTTTTTT.

DNA for the CDR3: TGTGCCAGCAGTCGTGGGACTAGCGGGAGGGCAAACACCGGGGAGCTGTTTTTT. Its protein product is CASSRGTSGRANTGELFF. This rearrangement joins TRBV6-2 or TRBV6-3 to TRBJ2-2, with 16 bases that match TRBD2. Per the germline V gene, CDR1 is MNHEY and CDR2 is SVGEGT. The CDR3 has 18 residues. After removal of 5 bases from V and 2 bases from J, the junction contained 5 bases not matched to a gene.

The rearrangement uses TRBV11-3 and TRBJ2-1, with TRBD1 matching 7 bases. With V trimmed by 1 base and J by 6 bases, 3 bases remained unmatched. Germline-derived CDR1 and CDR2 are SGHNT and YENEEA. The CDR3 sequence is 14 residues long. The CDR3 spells CASSLGGTVNEQFF. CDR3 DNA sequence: TGTGCCAGCAGCTTAGGGGGGACAGTCAATGAGCAGTTCTTC.

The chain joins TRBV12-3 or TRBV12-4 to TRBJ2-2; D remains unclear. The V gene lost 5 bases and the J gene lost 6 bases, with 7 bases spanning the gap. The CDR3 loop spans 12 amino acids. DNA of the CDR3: TGTGCCAGCAGTACCGGTCCCGGGGAGCTGTTTTTT. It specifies CASSTGPGELFF.

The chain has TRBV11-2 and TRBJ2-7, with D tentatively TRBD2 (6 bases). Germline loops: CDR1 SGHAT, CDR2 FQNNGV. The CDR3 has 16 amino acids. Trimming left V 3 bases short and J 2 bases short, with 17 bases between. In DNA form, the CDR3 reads TGTGCCAGCAGCTTTCCCGGGGGAGAAGTAGCCTACGAGCAGTACTTC. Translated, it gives CASSFPGGEVAYEQYF.

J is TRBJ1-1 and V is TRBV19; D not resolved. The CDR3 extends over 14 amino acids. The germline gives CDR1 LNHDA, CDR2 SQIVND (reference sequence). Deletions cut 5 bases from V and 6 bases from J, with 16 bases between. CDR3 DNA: TGTGCCAGTAGTCCCCAGGTAAAGGATTCTGAAGCTTTCTTT. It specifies CASSPQVKDSEAFF.

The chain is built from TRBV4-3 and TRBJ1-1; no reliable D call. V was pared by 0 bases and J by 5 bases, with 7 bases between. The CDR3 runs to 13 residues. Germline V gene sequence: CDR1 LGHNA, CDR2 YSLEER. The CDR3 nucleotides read TGCGCCAGCAGCCAAGAGACGGGAACTGAAGCTTTCTTT. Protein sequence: CASSQETGTEAFF.

CDR3 residues: CATSSDRITNEKLFF. In nucleotides, the CDR3 is TGTGCCACCAGCAGCGACAGGATAACAAATGAAAAACTGTTTTTT. The chain employs TRBV15 and TRBJ1-4; D is perhaps TRBD1 (6 bases). Looked up from germline, CDR1 is LNHNV and CDR2 is YYDKDF (reference sequence). V dropped 3 bases and J dropped 5 bases, with 13 bases sitting between them. The CDR3 totals 15 residues.

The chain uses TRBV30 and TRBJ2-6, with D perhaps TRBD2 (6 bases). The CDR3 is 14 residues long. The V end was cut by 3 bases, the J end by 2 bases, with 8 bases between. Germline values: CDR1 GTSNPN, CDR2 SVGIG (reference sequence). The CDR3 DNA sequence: TGTGCCTGGAGGGGACTTCCTGGGGCCAACGTCCTGACTTTC. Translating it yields CAWRGLPGANVLTF.

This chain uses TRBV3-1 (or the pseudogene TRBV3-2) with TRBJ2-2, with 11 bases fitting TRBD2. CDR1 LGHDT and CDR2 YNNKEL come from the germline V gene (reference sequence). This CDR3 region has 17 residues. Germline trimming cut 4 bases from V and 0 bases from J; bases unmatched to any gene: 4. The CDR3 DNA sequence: TGTGCCAGCAGCCGACTGACTAGCGGGGCGAACACCGGGGAGCTGTTTTTT. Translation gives CASSRLTSGANTGELFF.